Sequencing of this T cell receptor (beta chain) was carried out in a study of beta chain features in type 1 diabetes. Background on the study: Patients did not differ from healthy donors in age, gender or cell yield. General study points: Any role of HLA type in TCRB rearrangement remained unresolved here. At VDJ recombination sites, type 1 diabetes patients had fewer insertions and more deleted nucleotides. Compared with healthy donors, patients appeared to share more similar naive, central memory and regulatory TCRB repertoires.

The authors reverse transcribed all of the isolated RNA, so sequencing captured expressed TCRB transcripts. This table comes from immunoSEQ multiplex PCR, and its TCRdb copy is limited to in-frame clones, with some not included. Of around 320,000 clones detected, around 15% appear once; the ten largest clones hold approximately 6.7%. Germline CDR1 is SGHVS and CDR2 is FQNEAQ. Between the trimmed V and J ends, which lost 0 bases and 2 bases, there was a span of 3 bases. This CDR3 is 13 amino acids long. This clone was observed a few times. Its matching antigen is unknown. The rearrangement joins TRBV7-8 to TRBJ2-3; D remains ambiguous. The sample taken for sequencing was central memory CD4+ T cells from blood. This TCR was sampled from a man aged 25-45 years in good health. CDR3 region: CASSLAPTDTQYF. The CDR3 coding sequence is TGTGCCAGCAGCTTAGCTCCCACAGATACGCAGTATTTT.